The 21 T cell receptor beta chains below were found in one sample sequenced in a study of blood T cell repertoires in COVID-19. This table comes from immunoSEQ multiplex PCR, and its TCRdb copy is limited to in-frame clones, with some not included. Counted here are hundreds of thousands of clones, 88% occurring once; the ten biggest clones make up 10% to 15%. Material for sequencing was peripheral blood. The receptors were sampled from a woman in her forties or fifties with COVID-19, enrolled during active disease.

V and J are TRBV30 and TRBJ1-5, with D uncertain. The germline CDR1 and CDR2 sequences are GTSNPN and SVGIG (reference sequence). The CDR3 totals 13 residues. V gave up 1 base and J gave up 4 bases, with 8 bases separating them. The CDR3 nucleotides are TGTGCCTGGAGTGACGGTTCTAATCAGCCCCAGCATTTT. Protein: CAWSDGSNQPQHF.

The CDR3 DNA is TGCGCCAGCAGTCACAATTCCGTCGACAGGGACTATGGCTACACCTTC. Amino acids: CASSHNSVDRDYGYTF. V gene TRBV4-1 combines with J gene TRBJ1-2, with 7 nucleotides matching TRBD1. The CDR3 spans 16 residues. V was pared by 6 bases and J by 3 bases, with 13 bases of the junction left unmatched. Per germline, CDR1 MGHRA and CDR2 YSYEKL.

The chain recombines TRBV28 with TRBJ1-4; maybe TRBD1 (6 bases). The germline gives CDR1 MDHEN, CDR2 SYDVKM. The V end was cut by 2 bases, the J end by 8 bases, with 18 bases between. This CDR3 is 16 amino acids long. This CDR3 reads CASSLGLGGAREKLFF. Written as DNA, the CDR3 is TGTGCCAGCAGTTTAGGATTGGGGGGGGCTCGGGAAAAACTGTTTTTT.

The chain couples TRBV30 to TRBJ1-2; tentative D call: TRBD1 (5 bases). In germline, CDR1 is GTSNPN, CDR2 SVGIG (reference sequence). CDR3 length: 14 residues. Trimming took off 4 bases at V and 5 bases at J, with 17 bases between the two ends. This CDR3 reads CAWMAETESYGYTF. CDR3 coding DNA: TGTGCCTGGATGGCAGAGACAGAATCTTATGGCTACACCTTC.

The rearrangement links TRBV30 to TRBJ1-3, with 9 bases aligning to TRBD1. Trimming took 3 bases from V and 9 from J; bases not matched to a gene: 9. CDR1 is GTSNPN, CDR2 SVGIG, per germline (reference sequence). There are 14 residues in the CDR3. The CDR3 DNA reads TGTGCCTGGAGACCTACAGGGGGCGTCGGCACCATATATTTT. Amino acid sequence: CAWRPTGGVGTIYF.

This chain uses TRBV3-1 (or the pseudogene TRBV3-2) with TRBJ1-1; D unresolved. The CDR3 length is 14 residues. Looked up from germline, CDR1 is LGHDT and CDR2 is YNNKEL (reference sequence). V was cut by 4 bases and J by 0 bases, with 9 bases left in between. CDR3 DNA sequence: TGTGCCAGCAGCCGCCGTGAGGTGAACACTGAAGCTTTCTTT. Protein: CASSRREVNTEAFF.

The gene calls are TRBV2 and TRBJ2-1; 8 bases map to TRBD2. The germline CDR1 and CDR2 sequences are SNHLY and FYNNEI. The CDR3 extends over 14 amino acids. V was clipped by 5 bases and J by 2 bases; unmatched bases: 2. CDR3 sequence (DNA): TGTGCCAGCAGTCGTAGCGGGGCCTACAATGAGCAGTTCTTC. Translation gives CASSRSGAYNEQFF.

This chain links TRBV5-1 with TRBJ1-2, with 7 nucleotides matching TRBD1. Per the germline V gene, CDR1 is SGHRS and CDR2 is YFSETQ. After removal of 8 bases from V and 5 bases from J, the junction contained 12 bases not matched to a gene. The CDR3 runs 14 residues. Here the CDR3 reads CASKTDRSRYGYTF. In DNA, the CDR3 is TGCGCCAGTAAAACGGACAGGAGCCGATATGGCTACACCTTC.

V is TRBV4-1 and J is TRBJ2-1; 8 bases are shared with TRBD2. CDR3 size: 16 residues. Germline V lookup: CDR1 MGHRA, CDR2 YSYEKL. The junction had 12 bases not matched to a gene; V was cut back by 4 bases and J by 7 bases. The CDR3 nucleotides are TGCGCCAGCAGCCCTTTCGGGGGGGCCTATTGGAATGAGCAGTTCTTC. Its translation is CASSPFGGAYWNEQFF.

CDR3 DNA sequence: TGTGCCAGCAGCTCGGAGACAGGGGATGGCTACACCTTC. It encodes CASSSETGDGYTF. The V gene is TRBV11-1, the J gene TRBJ1-2, with 8 bases matching TRBD1. CDR1 and CDR2 from the germline V gene are SGHAT and FQDESV (reference sequence). CDR3 length equals 13 residues. V gave up 4 bases and J gave up 6 bases; unmatched junction bases: 4.

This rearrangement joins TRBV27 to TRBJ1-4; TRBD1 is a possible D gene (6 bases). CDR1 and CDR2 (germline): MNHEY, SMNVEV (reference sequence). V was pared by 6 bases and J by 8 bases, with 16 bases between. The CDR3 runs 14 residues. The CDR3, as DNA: TGTGCCAGCAGAACTAACAGGGAGGGGGAAAAACTGTTTTTT. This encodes CASRTNREGEKLFF.

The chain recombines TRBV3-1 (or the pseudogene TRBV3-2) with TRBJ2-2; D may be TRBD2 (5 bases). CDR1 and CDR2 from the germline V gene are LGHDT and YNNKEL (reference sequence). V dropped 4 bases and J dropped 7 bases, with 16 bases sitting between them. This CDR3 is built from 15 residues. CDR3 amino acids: CASSPSPPGDGELFF. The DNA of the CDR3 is TGTGCCAGCAGCCCCAGTCCCCCCGGGGACGGGGAGCTGTTTTTT.

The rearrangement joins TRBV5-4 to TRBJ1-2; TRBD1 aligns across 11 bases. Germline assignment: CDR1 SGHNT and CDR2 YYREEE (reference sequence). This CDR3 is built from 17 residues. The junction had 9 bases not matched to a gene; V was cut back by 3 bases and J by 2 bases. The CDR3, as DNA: TGTGCCAGCAGCTCTCCTTGGGACAGGGGGGCCAACTATGGCTACACCTTC. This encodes CASSSPWDRGANYGYTF.

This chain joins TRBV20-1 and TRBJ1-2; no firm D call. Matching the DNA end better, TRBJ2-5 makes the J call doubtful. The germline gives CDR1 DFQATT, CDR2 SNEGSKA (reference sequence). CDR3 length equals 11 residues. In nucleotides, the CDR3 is TGCAGTGCTACCGGCCCCTGGGGCCAGTACTTC. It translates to CSATGPWGQYF.

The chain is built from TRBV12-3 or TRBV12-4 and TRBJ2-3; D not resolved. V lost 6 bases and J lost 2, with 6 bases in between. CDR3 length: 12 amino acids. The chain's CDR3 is CASRSHTDTQYF. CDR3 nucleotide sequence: TGTGCCAGCAGATCCCACACAGATACGCAGTATTTT.

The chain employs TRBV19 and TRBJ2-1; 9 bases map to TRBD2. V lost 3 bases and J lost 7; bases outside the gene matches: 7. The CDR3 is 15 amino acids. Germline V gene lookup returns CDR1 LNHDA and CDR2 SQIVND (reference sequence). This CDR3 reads CASSIRASGENEQFF. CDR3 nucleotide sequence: TGTGCCAGTAGTATTCGGGCTAGCGGGGAGAATGAGCAGTTCTTC.

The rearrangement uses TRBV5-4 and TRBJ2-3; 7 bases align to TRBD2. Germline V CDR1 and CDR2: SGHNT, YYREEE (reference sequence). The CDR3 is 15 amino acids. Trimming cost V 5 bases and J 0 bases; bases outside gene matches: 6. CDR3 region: CASRGGRASTDTQYF. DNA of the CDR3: TGTGCCAGCAGGGGGGGGAGGGCTAGCACAGATACGCAGTATTTT.

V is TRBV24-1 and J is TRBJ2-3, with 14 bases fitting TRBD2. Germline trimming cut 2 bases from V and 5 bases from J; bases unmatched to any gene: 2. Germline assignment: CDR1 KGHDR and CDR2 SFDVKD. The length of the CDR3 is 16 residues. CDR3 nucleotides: TGTGCCACCAGTGATTCGACTAGCGGGGGGGGAGATACGCAGTATTTT. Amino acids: CATSDSTSGGGDTQYF.

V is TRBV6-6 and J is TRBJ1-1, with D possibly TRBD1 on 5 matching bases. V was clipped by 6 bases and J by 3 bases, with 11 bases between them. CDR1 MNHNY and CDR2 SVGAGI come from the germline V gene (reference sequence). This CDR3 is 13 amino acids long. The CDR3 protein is CASRTASHTEAFF. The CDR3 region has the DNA TGTGCCAGCAGGACAGCCTCGCACACTGAAGCTTTCTTT.

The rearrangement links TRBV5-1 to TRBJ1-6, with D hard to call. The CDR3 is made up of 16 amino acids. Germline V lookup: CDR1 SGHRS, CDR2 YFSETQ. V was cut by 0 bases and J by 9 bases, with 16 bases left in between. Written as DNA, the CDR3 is TGCGCCAGCAGCTTGGTCGGCCTACGATGGAGTTCACCCCTCCACTTT. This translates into CASSLVGLRWSSPLHF.

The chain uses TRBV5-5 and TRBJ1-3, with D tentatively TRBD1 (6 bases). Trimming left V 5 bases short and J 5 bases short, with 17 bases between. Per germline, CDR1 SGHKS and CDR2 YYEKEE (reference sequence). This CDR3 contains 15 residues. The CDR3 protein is CASSLQGASRNTIYF. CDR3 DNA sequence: TGTGCCAGCAGTTTACAGGGTGCTTCGAGAAACACCATATATTTT.